This entry concerns a single TCR beta chain. The sample belongs to a study of control samples from healthy donors and cancer patients. The assay was immunoSEQ multiplex PCR, and TCRdb's table has in-frame clones only and misses some. Here the sample table reports approximately 190,000 clones. V lost 6 bases to trimming and J lost 3 bases, with 14 bases between them. The CDR3 contains 15 residues. Germline V gives CDR1 MNHEY, CDR2 SVGAGI. This clonotype originated in a woman in her 30s in good health. The specimen was blood. V gene TRBV6-5 combines with J gene TRBJ1-4, with TRBD1 as a possible D gene (6 bases). The CDR3 reads CASRDTGISNEKLFF. CDR3 nucleotides: TGTGCCAGCAGGGATACAGGGATATCTAATGAAAAACTGTTTTTT.